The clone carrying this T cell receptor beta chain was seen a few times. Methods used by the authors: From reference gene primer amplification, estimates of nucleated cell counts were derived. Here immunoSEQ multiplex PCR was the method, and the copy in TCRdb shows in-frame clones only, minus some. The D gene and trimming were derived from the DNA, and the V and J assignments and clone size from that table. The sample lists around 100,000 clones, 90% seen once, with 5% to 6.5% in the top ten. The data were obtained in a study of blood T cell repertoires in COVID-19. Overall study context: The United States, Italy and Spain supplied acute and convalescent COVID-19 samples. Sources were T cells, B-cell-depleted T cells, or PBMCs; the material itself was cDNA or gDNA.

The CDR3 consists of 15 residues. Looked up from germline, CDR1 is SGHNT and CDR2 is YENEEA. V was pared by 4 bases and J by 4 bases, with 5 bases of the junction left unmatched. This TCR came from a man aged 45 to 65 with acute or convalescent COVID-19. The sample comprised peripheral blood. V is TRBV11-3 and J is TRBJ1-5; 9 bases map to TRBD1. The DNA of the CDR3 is TGTGCCAGCAGCTCCGGGACAGGGCAGAATCAGCCCCAGCATTTT. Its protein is CASSSGTGQNQPQHF.